The next 14 T cell receptor beta chains were all read from a single sample in a study of blood T cell repertoires in COVID-19. Profiled with immunoSEQ multiplex PCR; TCRdb holds only in-frame clones, not every one. The repertoire includes over 200,000 clones, approximately 90% of them detected once, and 10% to 13% sits in the top ten. Sequencing was carried out using PBMCs or T cells enriched from blood (not recorded which). These receptors were taken from a man younger than 35 with acute COVID-19.

V is TRBV7-9 and J is TRBJ2-1; D might be TRBD2 (5 bases). The CDR3 contains 15 residues. The germline CDR1 and CDR2 sequences are SEHNR and FQNEAQ (reference sequence). The V and J ends lost 5 bases and 6 bases respectively, with 17 bases between them. CDR3 sequence: CASSLPGIRPNEQFF. In DNA, the CDR3 is TGTGCCAGCAGCCTACCCGGGATTCGGCCCAATGAGCAGTTCTTC.

This chain connects TRBV19 to TRBJ1-5; D remains unclear. V was shortened by 3 bases and J by 0 bases, with 6 bases between the two germline ends. CDR3 size: 14 residues. Germline values: CDR1 LNHDA, CDR2 SQIVND (reference sequence). DNA of the CDR3: TGTGCCAGTAGTATCCCGGGTAGCAATCAGCCCCAGCATTTT. Translation: CASSIPGSNQPQHF.

V gene TRBV28 combines with J gene TRBJ1-2; weak D call: TRBD1 (6 bases). The V and J ends lost 5 bases and 0 bases respectively, with 13 bases between them. There are 15 residues in the CDR3. Germline V gene lookup returns CDR1 MDHEN and CDR2 SYDVKM. As DNA, the CDR3 is TGTGCCAGCAGTCCAAGGACAGTTACTAACTATGGCTACACCTTC. This sequence encodes CASSPRTVTNYGYTF.

The chain carries TRBV2 and TRBJ1-5, with 9 bases identical to TRBD1. The CDR3 has 16 residues. The ends lost 3 bases at V and 0 bases at J; junction bases unmatched: 3. Germline values: CDR1 SNHLY, CDR2 FYNNEI. In nucleotides, the CDR3 is TGTGCCAGCAGTGAGAGACAGGGGGATAGCAATCAGCCCCAGCATTTT. Translating gives CASSERQGDSNQPQHF.

The chain employs TRBV7-8 and TRBJ1-1; D might be TRBD1 (5 bases). V was trimmed by 4 bases and J by 1 base, leaving 10 bases between them. The CDR3 runs 14 residues. CDR1 is SGHVS and CDR2 is FQNEAQ in the germline V gene. The CDR3: CASSSSTENTEAFF. The CDR3 DNA follows: TGTGCCAGCAGCTCGTCGACAGAGAACACTGAAGCTTTCTTT.

This clone was seen a handful of times. The chain couples TRBV10-3 to TRBJ2-2; D possibly corresponds to TRBD1 (6 bases). CDR3 length: 18 residues. The germline V gene encodes CDR1 ENHRY and CDR2 SYGVKD. V was cut by 2 bases and J by 5 bases, with 21 bases left in between. DNA of the CDR3: TGTGCCATCAGTGAGGGGGGCAGAAAACCCCAAAAGACCGGGGAGCTGTTTTTT. It is translated as CAISEGGRKPQKTGELFF.

This CDR3 reads CSAYRDYYGYTF. In DNA form, the CDR3 reads TGCAGCGCTTACAGGGATTACTATGGCTACACCTTC. The genes are TRBV29-1 and TRBJ1-2, with D possibly TRBD1 on 6 matching bases. V gave up 7 bases and J gave up 3 bases, with 12 bases separating them. The CDR3 has 12 residues. CDR1 and CDR2 from the germline V gene are SQVTM and ANQGSEA.

This chain connects TRBV4-1 to TRBJ1-6; the match to TRBD1 covers 7 bases. This CDR3 has 17 residues. CDR1 MGHRA and CDR2 YSYEKL come from the germline V gene. V lost 2 bases, J lost 4 bases, and 8 bases stayed unmatched. The CDR3 DNA is TGCGCCAGCAGCCAACCCAGGACAGGACCTTATAATTCACCCCTCCACTTT. It encodes CASSQPRTGPYNSPLHF.

This clone was observed a few times. The rearrangement joins TRBV28 to TRBJ1-5; the D gene is possibly TRBD1 (6 bases). In germline, CDR1 is MDHEN, CDR2 SYDVKM. With 6 bases removed from V and 2 bases from J, the gap between germline ends came to 11 bases. This CDR3 contains 14 residues. CDR3 protein: CASSRRQGNQPQHF. The CDR3, as DNA: TGTGCCAGCAGCCGACGACAGGGCAATCAGCCCCAGCATTTT.

J is TRBJ2-2 and V is TRBV24-1; 10 positions agree with TRBD1. CDR1 KGHDR and CDR2 SFDVKD come from the germline V gene. This CDR3 is built from 16 residues. V shed 2 bases and J 5 bases; nucleotides not matched to a gene: 4. The CDR3 region has the DNA TGTGCCACCAGTGATTCCGGGACAGGGGTAACCGGGGAGCTGTTTTTT. This translates into CATSDSGTGVTGELFF.

J is TRBJ2-5 and V is TRBV11-2, with D uncertain. V lost 0 bases and J lost 3, with 11 bases in between. Per germline, CDR1 SGHAT and CDR2 FQNNGV. The CDR3 totals 15 residues. CDR3 sequence reads: CASSLDRLEEETQYF. The CDR3 nucleotides read TGTGCCAGCAGCTTAGATCGGCTAGAAGAAGAGACCCAGTACTTC.

The CDR3 here is CASSLLEAGELFF. As DNA, the CDR3 is TGTGCCAGCAGCTTGTTAGAAGCCGGGGAGCTGTTTTTT. The rearrangement links TRBV5-4 to TRBJ2-2; D call uncertain. The CDR3 is 13 amino acids. Germline CDR1 and CDR2: SGHNT and YYREEE (reference sequence). Deletions cut 1 base from V and 6 bases from J, with 7 bases between.

The chain combines TRBV6-4 with TRBJ2-1; D may be TRBD2 (5 bases). This CDR3 spans 14 amino acids. Germline CDR1 is MRHNA and CDR2 is SNTAGT. V was pared by 4 bases and J by 7 bases, with 14 bases between. CDR3 coding DNA: TGTGCCAGCAGTGTGGGAGTGCTTCGAAATGAGCAGTTCTTC. This codes for CASSVGVLRNEQFF.

The chain has TRBV2 and TRBJ2-7; a weak D match, TRBD1 (5 bases). The germline V gene has CDR1 SNHLY and CDR2 FYNNEI. CDR3 length: 14 residues. V lost 7 bases and J 7 bases, leaving 20 bases between the germline ends. CDR3 in amino acids: CASILTALDLEQYF. In nucleotides, the CDR3 is TGTGCCAGCATCCTGACAGCCCTGGACCTTGAGCAGTACTTC. The full variable domain, its missing parts supplied by reference TRBV2 and TRBJ2-7, is EPEVTQTPSHQVTQMGQEVILRCVPISNHLYFYWYRQILGQKVEFLVSFYNNEISEKSEIFDDQFSVERPDGSNFTLKIRSTKLEDSAMYFCASILTALDLEQYFGPGTRLTVT.